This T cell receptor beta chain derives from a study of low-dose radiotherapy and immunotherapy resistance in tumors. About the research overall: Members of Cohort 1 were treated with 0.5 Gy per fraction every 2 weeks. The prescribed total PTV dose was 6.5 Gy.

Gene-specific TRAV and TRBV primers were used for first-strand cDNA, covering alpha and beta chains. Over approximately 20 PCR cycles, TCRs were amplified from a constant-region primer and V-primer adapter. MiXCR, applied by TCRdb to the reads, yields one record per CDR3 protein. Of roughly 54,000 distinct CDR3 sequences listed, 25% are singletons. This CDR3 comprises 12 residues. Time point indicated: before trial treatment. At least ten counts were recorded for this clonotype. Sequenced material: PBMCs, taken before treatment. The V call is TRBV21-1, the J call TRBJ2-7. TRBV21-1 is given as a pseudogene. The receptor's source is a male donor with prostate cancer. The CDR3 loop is CARSGRSLEQYF. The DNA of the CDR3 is TGTGCCAGGAGTGGACGTTCTCTAGAGCAGTACTTC.